This record covers a single T cell receptor beta chain. CDR1 and CDR2 from the germline V gene are SNHLY and FYNNEI. The V end was cut by 6 bases, the J end by 2 bases, with 6 bases between. This CDR3 spans 12 amino acids. The data are from a study of OX40 agonist ivuxolimab in advanced cancers. Background on the study: Ivuxolimab was administered intravenously to patients at 0.01 to 10 mg/kg every 2 weeks. Three dose-escalation patients had partial responses: one with hepatocellular carcinoma and two with cutaneous melanoma.

TCRdb's copy holds only in-frame clones and misses some; the assay was immunoSEQ multiplex PCR. The sample holds approximately 76,000 clones, about 90% seen once. The clonotype comes from an adult with an advanced solid tumor such as melanoma, head and neck, liver or kidney cancer. The chain couples TRBV2 to TRBJ2-3, with no clear D. Specimen: CD4+ or CD8+ T cells sorted from blood, collected in a trial of the OX40 agonist ivuxolimab. The CDR3 sequence is CASSTHTDTQYF. Here the CDR3 DNA reads TGTGCCAGCAGCACCCACACAGATACGCAGTATTTT.